This is a list of T cell receptor beta chains from one sample in a study of cytomegalovirus exposure and HLA in healthy donors. The repertoire was sequenced with immunoSEQ multiplex PCR; TCRdb's copy has only in-frame clones and lacks some. The sample includes around 140,000 clones, around four fifths seen only once; the top ten take roughly 8.2%. The sample comprised PBMCs. The origin of the receptors is a woman aged 45-60 years in good health and CMV-seropositive. CDR3s include the opening cysteine and the closing phenylalanine or tryptophan. D genes are given only for firm matches. Only some rows state a clone size, as once, few, many or a class for expanded clones.

CDR3: CASSPLRGLIANEQFF
DNA: TGTGCCAGCAGTCCCCTAAGGGGTCTCATAGCCAATGAGCAGTTCTTC
D: .
V: TRBV27
size: .
J: TRBJ2-1

CDR3: CSARLYNEQFF
DNA: TGCAGTGCTAGACTGTACAATGAGCAGTTCTTC
D: .
V: TRBV20-1
size: .
J: TRBJ2-1

CDR3: CASSYNPGVTGELFF
DNA: TGTGCCAGCAGTTACAACCCAGGGGTGACCGGGGAGCTGTTTTTT
D: .
V: TRBV6-5
size: .
J: TRBJ2-2

CDR3: CASSAQGSQGQPQHF
DNA: TGTGCCAGCAGCGCCCAGGGGAGTCAGGGCCAGCCCCAGCATTTT
D: .
V: TRBV2
size: .
J: TRBJ1-5

CDR3: CASSFYRETEAFF
DNA: TGTGCCAGTAGTTTCTACAGGGAGACTGAAGCTTTCTTT
D: .
V: TRBV6-5
size: .
J: TRBJ1-1

CDR3: CASSPFYGTNTGELFF
DNA: TGTGCCAGCAGTCCTTTTTACGGGACTAACACCGGGGAGCTGTTTTTT
D: .
V: TRBV28
size: .
J: TRBJ2-2

CDR3: CSVWTGKNATNEKLFF
DNA: TGCAGCGTTTGGACAGGGAAGAATGCAACTAATGAAAAACTGTTTTTT
D: TRBD1
V: TRBV29-1
size: .
J: TRBJ1-4

CDR3: CASSYLPAYEQYF
DNA: TGTGCCAGCAGTTACCTTCCAGCCTACGAGCAGTACTTC
D: .
V: TRBV6-6
size: few
J: TRBJ2-7

CDR3: CASSVQGSGELFF
DNA: TGCGCCAGCAGCGTACAGGGTTCCGGGGAGCTGTTTTTT
D: .
V: TRBV5-1
size: few
J: TRBJ2-2

CDR3: CASSPDRAQPQHF
DNA: TGTGCCAGCTCACCCGACAGGGCTCAGCCCCAGCATTTT
D: TRBD1
V: TRBV18
size: .
J: TRBJ1-5

CDR3: CASSLGWTGGVGNEQFF
DNA: TGCGCCAGCAGCTTGGGATGGACAGGGGGCGTCGGGAATGAGCAGTTCTTC
D: TRBD1
V: TRBV5-1
size: once
J: TRBJ2-1

CDR3: CASSLAYSNTEAFF
DNA: TGTGCCAGCAGCTTAGCTTACTCGAACACTGAAGCTTTCTTT
D: .
V: TRBV11-2
size: once
J: TRBJ1-1

CDR3: CSVGREADNEQFF
DNA: TGCAGCGTTGGTCGGGAGGCGGACAATGAGCAGTTCTTC
D: TRBD2
V: TRBV29-1
size: .
J: TRBJ2-1

CDR3: CASSFGLAGGQETQYF
DNA: TGCGCCAGCAGCTTCGGACTAGCGGGGGGGCAAGAGACCCAGTACTTC
D: TRBD2
V: TRBV5-1
size: .
J: TRBJ2-5

CDR3: CASSEADQDRLQPQHF
DNA: TGTGCCAGCAGTGAAGCGGATCAAGACAGGCTTCAGCCCCAGCATTTT
D: .
V: TRBV2
size: .
J: TRBJ1-5

CDR3: CASSFMTSGRFNEQFF
DNA: TGTGCCAGCAGTTTCATGACTAGCGGGAGGTTCAATGAGCAGTTCTTC
D: TRBD2
V: TRBV28
size: few
J: TRBJ2-1

CDR3: CASSVLGLAYNEQFF
DNA: TGTGCCAGCAGCGTATTGGGACTTGCCTACAATGAGCAGTTCTTC
D: .
V: TRBV9
size: .
J: TRBJ2-1

CDR3: CASSTITGGGDEKLFF
DNA: TGTGCCAGCAGTACGATTACAGGGGGAGGGGATGAAAAACTGTTTTTT
D: TRBD1
V: TRBV28
size: few
J: TRBJ1-4

CDR3: CASNTFTYEQYF
DNA: TGTGCCAGCAACACGTTTACCTACGAGCAGTACTTC
D: .
V: TRBV2
size: .
J: TRBJ2-7

CDR3: CASSQLTGSYEQYF
DNA: TGCGCCAGCAGCCAACTGACAGGGTCCTACGAGCAGTACTTC
D: TRBD1
V: TRBV4-1
size: once
J: TRBJ2-7

CDR3: CASSRDFSDTQYF
DNA: TGTGCCAGCAGCCGGGACTTTTCAGATACGCAGTATTTT
D: .
V: TRBV7-2
size: .
J: TRBJ2-3

CDR3: CAWSVDLRGYGYTF
DNA: TGTGCCTGGAGTGTAGATCTTCGGGGATATGGCTACACCTTC
D: .
V: TRBV30
size: .
J: TRBJ1-2

CDR3: CASSSTGQQTNGYTF
DNA: TGCGCCAGCAGCTCTACGGGACAGCAAACGAATGGCTACACCTTC
D: TRBD1
V: TRBV5-1
size: once
J: TRBJ1-2

CDR3: CATSRGGEWSYEQYF
DNA: TGTGCCACCAGCAGAGGGGGGGAATGGTCCTACGAGCAGTACTTC
D: .
V: TRBV15
size: .
J: TRBJ2-7

CDR3: CASRTGMNTEAFF
DNA: TGTGCCAGTCGGACAGGGATGAACACTGAAGCTTTCTTT
D: TRBD1
V: TRBV19
size: few
J: TRBJ1-1

CDR3: CASSPYRSLNQPQHF
DNA: TGTGCCAGCAGCCCCTACAGGAGCCTCAATCAGCCCCAGCATTTT
D: .
V: TRBV7-8
size: .
J: TRBJ1-5

CDR3: CASSQEGTGDYADTQYF
DNA: TGCGCCAGCAGCCAAGAAGGGACAGGGGACTATGCAGATACGCAGTATTTT
D: TRBD1
V: TRBV4-3
size: .
J: TRBJ2-3

CDR3: CSVTAEAYGYTF
DNA: TGCAGCGTTACCGCAGAGGCATATGGCTACACCTTC
D: .
V: TRBV29-1
size: .
J: TRBJ1-2

CDR3: CASSWDSYNEQFF
DNA: TGTGCCAGCAGTTGGGACAGTTACAATGAGCAGTTCTTC
D: TRBD1
V: TRBV27
size: .
J: TRBJ2-1

CDR3: CAISERAQETQYF
DNA: TGTGCCATCAGTGAACGAGCACAAGAGACCCAGTACTTC
D: .
V: TRBV10-3
size: once
J: TRBJ2-5

CDR3: CAWSRGSPLHF
DNA: TGTGCCTGGAGTCGGGGGTCACCCCTCCACTTT
D: .
V: TRBV30
size: once
J: TRBJ1-6

CDR3: CASSIARAGANGLTF
DNA: TGTGCCAGTAGTATAGCCAGGGCTGGGGCCAACGGCCTGACTTTC
D: .
V: TRBV19
size: .
J: TRBJ2-6

CDR3: CASSQALGTRYTGELFF
DNA: TGTGCCAGCAGCCAAGCGCTAGGGACTAGATACACCGGGGAGCTGTTTTTT
D: TRBD2
V: TRBV14
size: .
J: TRBJ2-2

CDR3: CASGHANRETQYF
DNA: TGTGCCAGCGGTCACGCTAATAGAGAGACCCAGTACTTC
D: .
V: TRBV27
size: .
J: TRBJ2-5

CDR3: CASSLGGTANTGELFF
DNA: TGCGCCAGCAGCTTAGGGGGGACAGCTAACACCGGGGAGCTGTTTTTT
D: .
V: TRBV5-1
size: .
J: TRBJ2-2

CDR3: CASSLWAYSAGGATNEKLFF
DNA: TGTGCCAGCAGTTTATGGGCGTATTCAGCGGGGGGCGCAACTAATGAAAAACTGTTTTTT
D: .
V: TRBV28
size: .
J: TRBJ1-4